Below are 22 T cell receptor beta chains sequenced from a single sample in a study of T cells in localized non-small cell lung cancer. The method was immunoSEQ multiplex PCR; TCRdb's version includes in-frame clones alone and lacks a portion of them. The repertoire holds 650 to 900 clones, about 30% seen once, with 13% in the top ten. This sample comprised lung tumor tissue, obtained before any cancer treatment. Source of these receptors: a male donor at least 60 years old with stage III lung adenocarcinoma.

The J gene is TRBJ1-2, the V gene TRBV11-3; D is undetermined. The CDR3 extends over 15 amino acids. Germline CDR1 is SGHNT and CDR2 is YENEEA. The V end lost 4 bases, the J end lost 1 base, and 13 bases lay between the germline ends. This chain's CDR3 is CASSSIDGYNYGYTF. CDR3 sequence (DNA): TGTGCCAGCAGCTCTATCGACGGCTATAACTATGGCTACACCTTC.

The rearrangement joins TRBV6-8 to TRBJ1-2, with a weak D call TRBD1 (6 bases). The germline V and J ends were trimmed by 11 bases and 0 bases, with 16 bases remaining between them. The CDR3 length is 14 residues. Germline CDR1 and CDR2: MNHGY and SAAAGT. The CDR3 loop reads CAAMQGYANYGYTF. The CDR3 DNA is TGTGCCGCGATGCAGGGGTATGCTAACTATGGCTACACCTTC.

This clone was seen once. The chain combines TRBV19 with TRBJ2-1; TRBD2 aligns across 12 bases. V was clipped by 5 bases and J by 8 bases; unmatched bases: 10. This CDR3 comprises 16 residues. Germline CDR1 LNHDA, CDR2 SQIVND (reference sequence). CDR3 loop: CASSSRTSGIIDEQFF. As DNA, the CDR3 is TGTGCCAGTAGTTCGCGGACTAGCGGGATCATAGATGAGCAGTTCTTC.

This clone showed up just a few times. This chain's CDR3 is CASSLDWAGANEQFF. The CDR3 nucleotides read TGTGCCAGCAGCTTAGATTGGGCAGGGGCGAATGAGCAGTTCTTC. The chain links TRBV11-3 to TRBJ2-1; TRBD1 might be the D (6 bases). Germline V CDR1 and CDR2: SGHNT, YENEEA. V lost 0 bases and J lost 7, with 13 bases in between. The CDR3 sequence is 15 residues long.

A few counts support this clone. Compared with germline, one end of the junction differs, possibly owing to a read error. CDR3 residues: CASSPGLSHEQYF. In DNA, the CDR3 is TGTGCCAGCAGCCCGGGACTCTCCCACGAGCAGTACTTC. The V gene is TRBV9, the J gene TRBJ2-7; weak D call: TRBD2 (6 bases). Looked up from germline, CDR1 is SGDLS and CDR2 is YYNGEE. The length of the CDR3 is 13 residues.

V is TRBV10-2 and J is TRBJ1-5; D not resolved. Trimming shortened V by 6 bases and J by 4 bases, and 13 bases separated the two germline ends. The length of the CDR3 is 14 residues. Per the germline V gene, CDR1 is WSHSY and CDR2 is SAAADI. The CDR3 is CASRGGGPNQPQHF. CDR3 DNA: TGCGCCAGCAGGGGCGGAGGACCGAATCAGCCCCAGCATTTT.

CDR3 nucleotide sequence: TGTGCCAGTAGCGATAGCGGGAAAGACACAGATACGCAGTATTTT. This codes for CASSDSGKDTDTQYF. This chain connects TRBV19 to TRBJ2-3; 8 bases match TRBD2. The CDR3 spans 15 residues. Germline CDR1 and CDR2: LNHDA and SQIVND (reference sequence). V lost 6 bases, J lost 2 bases, and 7 bases stayed unmatched. The variable domain in full, completed from reference TRBV19 and TRBJ2-3, reads DGGITQSPKYLFRKEGQNVTLSCEQNLNHDAMYWYRQDPGQGLRLIYYSQIVNDFQKGDIAEGYSVSREKKESFPLTVTSAQKNPTAFYLCASSDSGKDTDTQYFGPGTRLTVL.

This clone qualifies as medium-sized (0.01 to 0.1%). V gene TRBV11-3 combines with J gene TRBJ2-2, with D tentatively TRBD1 (6 bases). The germline V and J ends were trimmed by 3 bases and 6 bases, with 20 bases remaining between them. Germline assignment: CDR1 SGHNT and CDR2 YENEEA. There are 17 residues in the CDR3. The CDR3 sequence is CASSFSAGRGAAGELFF. As DNA, the CDR3 is TGTGCCAGCAGCTTTTCCGCGGGCAGGGGAGCGGCCGGGGAGCTGTTTTTT. Full variable domain (remainder filled in from reference TRBV11-3 and TRBJ2-2): EAGVVQSPRYKIIEKKQPVAFWCNPISGHNTLYWYLQNLGQGPELLIRYENEEAVDDSQLPKDRFSAERLKGVDSTLKIQPAELGDSAVYLCASSFSAGRGAAGELFFGEGSRLTVL.

V usage is TRBV30 and J usage is TRBJ2-7; D is possibly TRBD2 (5 bases). Trimming shortened V by 6 bases and J by 4 bases, and 16 bases separated the two germline ends. Germline CDR1 is GTSNPN and CDR2 is SVGIG (reference sequence). The CDR3 runs 13 residues. The CDR3 DNA follows: TGTGCCTGCCCTCGGGCGGGTACTTACGAGCAGTACTTC. Translating it yields CACPRAGTYEQYF.

The V call is TRBV14, the J call TRBJ2-1, with D unresolved. CDR1 is SGHDN and CDR2 is FVKESK in the germline V gene. This CDR3 is built from 16 residues. Trimming took 3 bases from V and 7 from J, leaving 19 bases between them. The CDR3, as DNA: TGTGCCAGCAGCCACGACCTTGGACGGATCCAAAATGAGCAGTTCTTC. The encoded protein is CASSHDLGRIQNEQFF.

The chain joins TRBV6-8 to TRBJ1-1; TRBD1 aligns across 9 bases. The CDR3 has 14 residues. Germline CDR1 MNHGY, CDR2 SAAAGT. The J segment lost 2 bases and the V segment lost 7 bases, leaving 5 bases of the junction unmatched. This CDR3 is CASTRDRANTEAFF. In DNA, the CDR3 is TGTGCCAGCACCCGGGACAGGGCTAACACTGAAGCTTTCTTT.

This clone was seen a handful of times. The chain joins TRBV10-3 to TRBJ2-5; 8 bases fit TRBD1. CDR3 length equals 15 residues. Per the germline V gene, CDR1 is ENHRY and CDR2 is SYGVKD. V lost 2 bases, J lost 4 bases, and 6 bases stayed unmatched. The CDR3, as DNA: TGTGCCATCAGTGAGCCCCGGACAGGGCCAGAGACCCAGTACTTC. Its translation: CAISEPRTGPETQYF.

This chain joins TRBV19 and TRBJ2-7; D perhaps matches TRBD2 (6 bases). Trimming pared 4 bases from V and 0 bases from J, leaving 7 bases between. CDR1 and CDR2 from the germline V gene are LNHDA and SQIVND (reference sequence). This CDR3 region has 13 residues. Here the CDR3 reads CASSRGLSYEQYF. The CDR3 coding sequence is TGTGCCAGTAGTAGGGGACTCTCCTACGAGCAGTACTTC.

The rearrangement joins TRBV18 to TRBJ1-2; unclear D gene. Germline V gives CDR1 KGHSH, CDR2 LQKENI. V was clipped by 0 bases and J by 4 bases, with 9 bases between them. The CDR3 has 14 amino acids. The CDR3 here is CASSPPRAGYGYTF. CDR3 nucleotides: TGTGCCAGCTCACCACCCCGAGCCGGCTATGGCTACACCTTC.

This clone is classed as large. The chain links TRBV6-8 to TRBJ2-2, with 12 bases that match TRBD2. Trimming at V came to 6 bases and at J to 7 bases, leaving 6 bases not matched to a gene. There are 15 residues in the CDR3. From germline, CDR1 is MNHGY and CDR2 SAAAGT. Written as DNA, the CDR3 is TGTGCCAGCAGGACGACTAGCGGGGGAGTCGGGGAGCTGTTTTTT. This encodes CASRTTSGGVGELFF.

The chain joins TRBV9 to TRBJ2-7, with no clear D. The CDR3 has 12 residues. Trimming stripped 5 bases from V and 6 bases from J, with 12 bases between. Per the germline V gene, CDR1 is SGDLS and CDR2 is YYNGEE. The CDR3 region has the DNA TGTGCCAGCAGTCGCGAATTTGGCGAGCAGTACTTC. Protein sequence: CASSREFGEQYF.

The J gene is TRBJ2-3, the V gene TRBV11-3; D is uncertain. This CDR3 comprises 14 residues. V lost 5 bases and J lost 1, with 10 bases in between. The germline gives CDR1 SGHNT, CDR2 YENEEA. As DNA, the CDR3 is TGTGCCAGCAGCATCACGGACGGCACAGATACGCAGTATTTT. It translates to CASSITDGTDTQYF.

This clone is medium-sized by share. The chain joins TRBV7-6 to TRBJ2-3; no reliable D call. The CDR3 is 16 residues long. Germline V gene sequence: CDR1 SGHVS, CDR2 FNYEAQ. Trimming pared 2 bases from V and 0 bases from J, leaving 12 bases between. The CDR3 is CASSLLGRTSTDTQYF. The CDR3 DNA reads TGTGCCAGCAGCTTATTAGGACGCACTAGCACAGATACGCAGTATTTT.

This clone was detected a few times. This chain links TRBV11-3 with TRBJ1-4, with no clear D. There are 15 residues in the CDR3. V was shortened by 4 bases and J by 7 bases, with 16 bases between the two germline ends. The germline V gene has CDR1 SGHNT and CDR2 YENEEA. In nucleotides, the CDR3 is TGTGCCAGCAGCTCGGGTGGGAGGTCTCGTGAAAAACTGTTTTTT. Encoded protein: CASSSGGRSREKLFF.

The chain employs TRBV18 and TRBJ1-4; D not certain. This CDR3 has 14 residues. Germline CDR1 and CDR2: KGHSH and LQKENI. The V and J ends lost 2 bases and 8 bases respectively, with 12 bases between them. CDR3 amino acids: CASSPNFGWEKLFF. The CDR3 nucleotides read TGTGCCAGCTCACCAAATTTCGGTTGGGAAAAACTGTTTTTT.

The V and J genes are TRBV6-8 and TRBJ1-2; D not resolved. The V end was cut by 3 bases, the J end by 6 bases, with 17 bases between. The CDR3 consists of 15 residues. Germline V gene data show CDR1 as MNHGY and CDR2 as SAAAGT. CDR3 in amino acids: CASSYNPARRDGYTF. The CDR3 nucleotides read TGTGCCAGCAGTTATAACCCGGCCCGAAGGGATGGCTACACCTTC.

This chain uses TRBV9 with TRBJ1-2, with TRBD1 identical over 7 bases. Germline V lookup: CDR1 SGDLS, CDR2 YYNGEE. V shed 5 bases, J shed 5 bases, and the junction held 9 bases outside the gene matches. This CDR3 region has 14 residues. The CDR3 DNA is TGTGCCAGCAGTGCGCGACAGGGACTTTATGGCTACACCTTC. It translates to CASSARQGLYGYTF.